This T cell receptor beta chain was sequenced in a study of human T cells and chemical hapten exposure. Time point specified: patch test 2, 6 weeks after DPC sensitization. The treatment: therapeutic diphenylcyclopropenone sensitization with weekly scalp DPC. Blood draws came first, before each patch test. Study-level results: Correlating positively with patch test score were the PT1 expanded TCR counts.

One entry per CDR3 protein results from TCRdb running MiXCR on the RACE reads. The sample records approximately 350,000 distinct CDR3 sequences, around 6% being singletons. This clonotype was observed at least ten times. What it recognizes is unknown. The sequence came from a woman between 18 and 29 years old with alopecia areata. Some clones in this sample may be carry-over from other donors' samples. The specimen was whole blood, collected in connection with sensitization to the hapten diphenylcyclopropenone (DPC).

CDR3 sequence (DNA): TGTGCCAGCAGCTCCGGGACTTACGATTACAATGAGCAGTTCTTC. Residues: CASSSGTYDYNEQFF. The rearrangement links TRBV7-6 to TRBJ2-1; D perhaps matches TRBD2 (6 bases). The V end lost 4 bases, the J end lost 4 bases, and 14 bases lay between the germline ends. Germline CDR1 reads SGHVS; CDR2 reads FNYEAQ. This CDR3 region has 15 residues.